Presented here are 19 T cell receptor beta chains from one specimen sequenced in a study of T cells in Graves' hyperthyroidism and ophthalmopathy. The source material, RNA transcripts, was used to amplify TCR beta CDR3 regions. First-round RT-PCR of the TCR CDR3 relied on the HTBI primer set. TCRdb called the multiplex PCR reads again in MiXCR, with one record for every CDR3 protein. The table includes 300,000 to 400,000 distinct CDR3 sequences, more than 11% detected once. The sequencing sample was made of blood. The receptor set was obtained from a woman in her twenties or thirties with Graves' hyperthyroidism.

The rearrangement joins TRBV7-9 to TRBJ2-2; no firm D call. Trimming took 6 bases from V and 5 from J, leaving 13 bases between them. The germline V gene encodes CDR1 SEHNR and CDR2 FQNEAQ (reference sequence). CDR3 size: 14 residues. The CDR3 coding sequence is TGTGCCAGCAGTCCTAGGTTCCCGACCGGGGAGCTGTTTTTT. Amino acids: CASSPRFPTGELFF.

This clonotype was counted at least ten times. The chain recombines TRBV20-1 with TRBJ2-3, with 11 bases aligning to TRBD2. The CDR3 totals 17 residues. Unmatched junction bases numbered 15, after V lost 5 bases and J lost 5 bases. The V gene's germline CDR1 is DFQATT and CDR2 SNEGSKA (reference sequence). CDR3: CSAGLAGAAGLEDTQYF. In DNA, the CDR3 is TGCAGTGCTGGACTAGCGGGCGCGGCGGGTCTAGAAGATACGCAGTATTTT.

The chain combines TRBV20-1 with TRBJ1-5; a weak D match, TRBD1 (5 bases). The V end was cut by 1 base, the J end by 0 bases, with 13 bases between. The CDR3 spans 16 residues. From germline, CDR1 is DFQATT and CDR2 SNEGSKA (reference sequence). CDR3 nucleotide sequence: TGCAGTGCTAGAGGGGGACGCATGCTTAGCAATCAGCCCCAGCATTTT. Translated, it gives CSARGGRMLSNQPQHF.

This clonotype was observed many times. The chain uses TRBV12-3 or TRBV12-4 and TRBJ2-5, with 7 bases that match TRBD1. The CDR3 is 18 residues long. V gave up 3 bases and J gave up 2 bases; unmatched junction bases: 15. The CDR3 DNA follows: TGTGCCAGCAGTTTTTCCGGCAGAGGGGGCTTAACTCAAGAGACCCAGTACTTC. Residues: CASSFSGRGGLTQETQYF.

J is TRBJ1-1 and V is TRBV27; 7 bases align to TRBD1. From germline, CDR1 is MNHEY and CDR2 SMNVEV (reference sequence). V lost 2 bases and J lost 7; bases outside the gene matches: 13. The CDR3 extends over 16 amino acids. This CDR3 is CASSLARGSRGSEAFF. DNA of the CDR3: TGTGCCAGCAGTTTAGCCAGGGGGTCGAGAGGCAGTGAAGCTTTCTTT.

This clonotype was counted between two and nine times. The chain carries TRBV30 and TRBJ2-1; D uncertain. The ends were cut back, 0 bases at V and 12 bases at J, with 15 bases in the middle. The CDR3 runs to 13 residues. Germline CDR1 reads GTSNPN; CDR2 reads SVGIG (reference sequence). The CDR3 bases are TGTGCCTGGAGTGTCGCTGTGGTCTCAGGGCAGTTCTTC. This codes for CAWSVAVVSGQFF.

This clonotype was found once. This chain uses TRBV19 with TRBJ1-2; 10 bases match TRBD1. V was clipped by 6 bases and J by 2 bases; unmatched bases: 12. Per germline, CDR1 LNHDA and CDR2 SQIVND (reference sequence). This CDR3 comprises 17 residues. CDR3 sequence reads: CASSPIGDRGINYGYTF. As DNA, the CDR3 is TGTGCCAGTAGCCCGATAGGGGACAGGGGAATCAACTATGGCTACACCTTC.

This clonotype was picked up many times. The chain employs TRBV6-2 or TRBV6-3 and TRBJ2-4; TRBD2 is a possible D gene (6 bases). CDR1 is MNHEY and CDR2 is SVGEGT in the germline V gene. CDR3 length: 17 residues. V shed 0 bases and J shed 8 bases, with 20 bases lying between them. The CDR3: CASSYSMGDGSRDIQYF. CDR3 coding DNA: TGTGCCAGCAGTTACTCGATGGGCGACGGGAGTCGAGACATTCAGTACTTC.

The rearrangement links TRBV2 to TRBJ1-5; 7 nucleotides agree with TRBD1. Per the germline V gene, CDR1 is SNHLY and CDR2 is FYNNEI. This CDR3 is built from 15 residues. The V gene end was trimmed by 6 bases and the J gene end by 11 bases; junction bases not matched to a gene: 16. The DNA of the CDR3 is TGTGCCAGCAGCCCGGGTACAGGGGCCTATCCAGCCCAGCATTTT. Protein product: CASSPGTGAYPAQHF.

V gene TRBV20-1 combines with J gene TRBJ2-1, with TRBD2 matching over 10 bases. Germline V lookup: CDR1 DFQATT, CDR2 SNEGSKA (reference sequence). The CDR3 loop spans 16 amino acids. The J segment lost 2 bases and the V segment lost 6 bases, leaving 10 bases of the junction unmatched. CDR3 region: CSALGASGSTYNEQFF. The CDR3 DNA sequence: TGCAGTGCCCTAGGGGCTAGCGGGAGTACCTACAATGAGCAGTTCTTC.

This clonotype was detected many times. The genes are TRBV20-1 and TRBJ1-2, with D perhaps matching TRBD1 (5 bases). V lost 5 bases, J lost 0 bases, and 7 bases lay in between. Germline values: CDR1 DFQATT, CDR2 SNEGSKA (reference sequence). This CDR3 spans 12 amino acids. CDR3 in amino acids: CSAGGANYGYTF. The CDR3 nucleotides are TGCAGTGCTGGGGGGGCTAACTATGGCTACACCTTC.

This clonotype has a handful of counts. V is TRBV12-3 or TRBV12-4 and J is TRBJ1-2; possible D gene TRBD1, 5 bases. The CDR3 contains 12 residues. V dropped 6 bases and J dropped 14 bases, with 19 bases sitting between them. Here the CDR3 DNA reads TGTGCCAGCAGCTTCCACCAGGGTTCAAGAACCTTC. It translates to CASSFHQGSRTF.

This clonotype was detected many times. The chain recombines TRBV3-1 with TRBJ1-2; D is perhaps TRBD1 (5 bases). The CDR3 loop spans 14 amino acids. The germline CDR1 and CDR2 sequences are LGHDT and YNNKEL (reference sequence). V was shortened by 1 base and J by 5 bases, with 11 bases between the two germline ends. DNA for the CDR3: TGTGCCAGCAGCCAAGGACGCGGGGGTTATGGCTACACCTTC. Translating gives CASSQGRGGYGYTF.

This clonotype occurred many times. The chain employs TRBV2 and TRBJ2-5, with TRBD1 matching 9 bases. Trimming at V came to 4 bases and at J to 11 bases, leaving 2 bases not matched to a gene. The CDR3 contains 11 residues. CDR1 and CDR2 (germline): SNHLY, FYNNEI. Here the CDR3 DNA reads TGTGCCAGCAGTGTGGACAGGGGACAGTACTTC. This codes for CASSVDRGQYF.

This chain links TRBV2 with TRBJ1-5, with 8 bases matching TRBD1. The CDR3 contains 15 residues. The germline gives CDR1 SNHLY, CDR2 FYNNEI. Losses at the gene ends were 8 bases for V and 6 bases for J; bases not matched to a gene: 12. CDR3 coding DNA: TGTGCCAGCCTTGTGGCAGGGGGCACGACTCAGCCCCAGCATTTT. Translation: CASLVAGGTTQPQHF.

This clonotype was counted a few times. The CDR3 region has the DNA TGTGCCAGCAGACGGGGTGGGAATCAGCCCCAGCATTTT. It specifies CASRRGGNQPQHF. The chain combines TRBV6-2 or TRBV6-3 with TRBJ1-5; no clear D gene. Germline V gene data show CDR1 as MNHEY and CDR2 as SVGEGT. Trimming took 6 bases from V and 4 from J, leaving 10 bases between them. The CDR3 sequence is 13 residues long.

The chain has TRBV7-9 and TRBJ2-1; 7 positions agree with TRBD2. The CDR3 contains 16 residues. The V gene end was trimmed by 4 bases and the J gene end by 0 bases; junction bases not matched to a gene: 6. Germline values: CDR1 SEHNR, CDR2 FQNEAQ (reference sequence). This CDR3 is CASSWSGGSSYNEQFF. CDR3 coding DNA: TGTGCCAGCAGCTGGAGTGGCGGGAGCTCCTACAATGAGCAGTTCTTC. Variable domain in full (rest from reference TRBV7-9 and TRBJ2-1): DTGVSQNPRHKITKRGQNVTFRCDPISEHNRLYWYRQTLGQGPEFLTYFQNEAQLEKSRLLSDRFSAERPKGSFSTLEIQRTEQGDSAMYLCASSWSGGSSYNEQFFGPGTRLTVL.

This clonotype showed up many times. This chain connects TRBV12-3 or TRBV12-4 to TRBJ2-3; D is unclear. The CDR3 length is 13 residues. Between the trimmed V and J ends, which lost 4 bases and 5 bases, there was a span of 10 bases. CDR3 sequence reads: CASSWMTGDTQYF. CDR3 sequence (DNA): TGTGCCAGCAGTTGGATGACTGGAGATACGCAGTATTTT.

This clonotype was counted many times. This rearrangement joins TRBV7-2 to TRBJ2-3; possible D gene TRBD2, 6 bases. Between the trimmed V and J ends, which lost 0 bases and 7 bases, there was a span of 20 bases. Germline loops: CDR1 SGHTA, CDR2 FQGNSA. This CDR3 has 17 amino acids. CDR3 region: CASSLARTIDGMNTQYF. The CDR3 DNA follows: TGTGCCAGCAGCTTAGCGAGGACTATTGACGGGATGAATACGCAGTATTTT.